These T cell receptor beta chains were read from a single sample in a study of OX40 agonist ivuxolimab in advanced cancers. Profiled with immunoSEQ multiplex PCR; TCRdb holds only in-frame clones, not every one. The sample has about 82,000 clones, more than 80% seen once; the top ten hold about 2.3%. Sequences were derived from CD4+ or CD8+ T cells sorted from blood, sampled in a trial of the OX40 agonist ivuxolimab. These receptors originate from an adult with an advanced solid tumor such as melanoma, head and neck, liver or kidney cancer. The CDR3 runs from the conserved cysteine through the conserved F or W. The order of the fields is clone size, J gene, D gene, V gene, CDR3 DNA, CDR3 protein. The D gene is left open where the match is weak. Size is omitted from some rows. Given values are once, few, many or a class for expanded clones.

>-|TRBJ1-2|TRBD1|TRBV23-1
TGCGCCAGCAGTCAATCGACTTGGGGGACAGGGAGTATCGCCCATGGCTACACCTTC
CASSQSTWGTGSIAHGYTF
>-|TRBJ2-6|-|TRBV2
TGTGCCAGCAGTGTGAACTCTGGGGCCAACGTCCTGACTTTC
CASSVNSGANVLTF
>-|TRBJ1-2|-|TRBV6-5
TGTGCCAGCAGAAACAGGGATCTTGGCTACACCTTC
CASRNRDLGYTF
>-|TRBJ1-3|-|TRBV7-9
TGTGCCAGCAGCTTCGGACAGCTCTCTGGAAACACCATATATTTT
CASSFGQLSGNTIYF
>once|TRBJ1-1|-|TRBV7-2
TGTGCCAGCAGCTTAGACCGAGGAGAAGCTTTCTTT
CASSLDRGEAFF
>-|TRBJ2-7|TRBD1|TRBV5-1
TGCGCCAGCAGCCCCGGCGGGGCGGACAGGGAAGGGCGCTCCTACGAGCAGTACTTC
CASSPGGADREGRSYEQYF
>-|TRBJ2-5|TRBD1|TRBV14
TGTGCCAGCAGCCTCCGGGACAGGTGGGGGGAGACCCAGTACTTC
CASSLRDRWGETQYF
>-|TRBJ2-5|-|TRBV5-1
TGCGCCAGCAGTTATCAAGGCGTCCAAGAGACCCAGTACTTC
CASSYQGVQETQYF
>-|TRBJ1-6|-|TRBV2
TGTGCCAGCAGTAAGGAGGCACCTTATAATTCACCCCTCCACTTT
CASSKEAPYNSPLHF
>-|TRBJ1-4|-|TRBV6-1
TGTGCCAGCACTGGGGCCTCTGAAAAACTGTTTTTT
CASTGASEKLFF
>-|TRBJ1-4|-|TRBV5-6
TGTGCCAGCAGCTCCGGCGGGGGTTCAAAACTGTTTTTT
CASSSGGGSKLFF
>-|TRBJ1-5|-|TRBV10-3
TGTGCCATCAGTGAGTCCCTCGCCAGCAATAGCAATCAGCCCCAGCATTTT
CAISESLASNSNQPQHF
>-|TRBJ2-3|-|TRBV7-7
TGTGCCAGCAGCTTAGGCGGGGGCCCCACAGATACGCAGTATTTT
CASSLGGGPTDTQYF
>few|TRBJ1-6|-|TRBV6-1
TGTGCCAGCAGGGAACTCAACAGGGTTTCACCCCTCCACTTT
CASRELNRVSPLHF
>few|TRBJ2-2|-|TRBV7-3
TGTGCCAGCAGCCTCGACGCGGGGAGGACCGGGGAGCTGTTTTTT
CASSLDAGRTGELFF
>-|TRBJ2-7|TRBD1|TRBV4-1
TGCGCCAGCAGCCTCGGGACAGCCTACGAGCAGTACTTC
CASSLGTAYEQYF
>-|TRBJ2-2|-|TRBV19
TGTGCCAGTAGTATAGGTCCCGACACCGGGGAGCTGTTTTTT
CASSIGPDTGELFF
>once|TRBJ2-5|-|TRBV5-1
TGCGCCAGCAGCTTCGGTGAAGCAAAAGAGACCCAGTACTTC
CASSFGEAKETQYF
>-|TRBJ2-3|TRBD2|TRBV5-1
TGCGCCAGCAGCGGAACTAGCGGGGGATCAGATACGCAGTATTTT
CASSGTSGGSDTQYF
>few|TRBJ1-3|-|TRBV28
TGTGCCAGCACCCACGCAGGGTTAGCTGGAAACACCATATATTTT
CASTHAGLAGNTIYF
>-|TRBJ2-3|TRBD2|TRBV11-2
TGTGCCAGCAGCTTAGGGCTAGCGGGGGCTAGCACAGATACGCAGTATTTT
CASSLGLAGASTDTQYF
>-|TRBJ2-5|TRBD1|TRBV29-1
TGCAGCGGGGACAGGGGGGAAGAGACCCAGTACTTC
CSGDRGEETQYF
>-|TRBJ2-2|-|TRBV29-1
TGCAGCGTTGGTCCGTCGACCGGGGAGCTGTTTTTT
CSVGPSTGELFF
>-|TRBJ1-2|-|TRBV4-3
TGCGCCAGCAGCCAAGGGGACGCTAACTATGGCTACACCTTC
CASSQGDANYGYTF
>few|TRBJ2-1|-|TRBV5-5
TGTGCCAGCAGCTTGGGCACCAGCTCCTACAATGAGCAGTTCTTC
CASSLGTSSYNEQFF
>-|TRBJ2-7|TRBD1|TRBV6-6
TGTGCCAGCAGCCACCTAGACAGGGGCTCCTACGAGCAGTACTTC
CASSHLDRGSYEQYF
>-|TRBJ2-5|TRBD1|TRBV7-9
TGTGCCAGCACAGAAATGGGACAGTTCCAAGAGACCCAGTACTTC
CASTEMGQFQETQYF
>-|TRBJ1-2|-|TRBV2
TGTGCCAGCAGCGTTACTCAGGGCTCTAATGGCTACACCTTC
CASSVTQGSNGYTF
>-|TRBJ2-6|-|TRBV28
TGTGCCAGCAGTTTAGGCTTTACTGATGGGGCCAACGTCCTGACTTTC
CASSLGFTDGANVLTF
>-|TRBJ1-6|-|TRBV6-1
TGTGCCAGCAGTGAAATGCCCAGAGGTTCACCCCTCCACTTT
CASSEMPRGSPLHF
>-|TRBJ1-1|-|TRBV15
TGTGCCACCAGCAGAGCCCAGGGGCGGACTGAAGCTTTCTTT
CATSRAQGRTEAFF
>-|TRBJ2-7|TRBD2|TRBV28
TGTGCCAGCAGTTTATGGTCCCCGACTAGCGGGGTTATGACCTACGAGCAGTACTTC
CASSLWSPTSGVMTYEQYF
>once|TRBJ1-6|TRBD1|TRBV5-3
TGTGCCAGAAGCTACCCGGACAGGGGGCAGGAGGGTTCACCCCTCCACTTT
CARSYPDRGQEGSPLHF
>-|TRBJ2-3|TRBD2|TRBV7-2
TGTGCCAGCAGATTAGGTCAGCGGGGGGTCCTTAGCACAGATACGCAGTATTTT
CASRLGQRGVLSTDTQYF
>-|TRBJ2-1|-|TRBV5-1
TGCGCCAGCAGCTCGGCAATGGCAGGGAGCAGCAATGAGCAGTTCTTC
CASSSAMAGSSNEQFF
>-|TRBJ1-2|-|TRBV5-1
TGCGCCAGCAGCTTGGGCCCCAGGGAAGGAGCTAACTATGGCTACACCTTC
CASSLGPREGANYGYTF
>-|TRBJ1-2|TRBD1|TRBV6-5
TGTGCCAGCAGTCCCCTGGACAGGTCGGGCTACACCTTC
CASSPLDRSGYTF
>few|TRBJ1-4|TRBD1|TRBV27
TGTGCCAGCAGTCCCCGACAGGGGGGGATGGGGGAAAAACTGTTTTTT
CASSPRQGGMGEKLFF
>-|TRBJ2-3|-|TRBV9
TGTGCCAGCAGCCCCCGAGAGGGGAGTAGCACAGATACGCAGTATTTT
CASSPREGSSTDTQYF
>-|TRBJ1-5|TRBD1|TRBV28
TGTGCCAGCAGTTTCAGGGACAGAAGCAATCAGCCCCAGCATTTT
CASSFRDRSNQPQHF
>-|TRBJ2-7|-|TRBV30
TGTGCCAGTGAGGGGGTGAATTACGAGCAGTACTTC
CASEGVNYEQYF
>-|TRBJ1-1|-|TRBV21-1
TGTGCCAGCAGCAAGCCAGGGAGTTTTACTGAAGCTTTCTTT
CASSKPGSFTEAFF
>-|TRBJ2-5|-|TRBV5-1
TGCGCCAGCAGCCCCCCTTCTTACACAGAGACCCAGTACTTC
CASSPPSYTETQYF
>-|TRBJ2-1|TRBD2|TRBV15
TGTGCCACCAGCAGGGCTGGACTAGCGGGGAATGAGCAGTTCTTC
CATSRAGLAGNEQFF
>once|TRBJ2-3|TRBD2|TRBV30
TGTGCCTGGAGTGTACAATCCCTCGGGCTAGCGGGGGGGCTAGTACGGACAGATACGCAGTATTTT
CAWSVQSLGLAGGLVRTDTQYF
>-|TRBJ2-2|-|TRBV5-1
TGCGCCAGCGCGGTAGGGACGAACACCGGGGAGCTGTTTTTT
CASAVGTNTGELFF
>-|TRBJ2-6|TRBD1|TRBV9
TGTGCCAGCAGCGACCCCGGGACAGGGGGCCCTGGGGCCAACGTCCTGACTTTC
CASSDPGTGGPGANVLTF
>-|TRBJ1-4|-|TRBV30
TGTGCCTGGGGGGCCGGCAGGGTGAATGAAAAACTGTTTTTT
CAWGAGRVNEKLFF
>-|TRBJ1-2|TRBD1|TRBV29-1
TGCAGCGTCGGACAGGATGGCTACACCTTC
CSVGQDGYTF
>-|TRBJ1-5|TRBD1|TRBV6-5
TGTGCCAGCAGCCGTGACAGGGATCAGCCCCAGCATTTT
CASSRDRDQPQHF
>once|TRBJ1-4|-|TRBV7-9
TGTGCCAGCAGCTTAGGTGCCGGCGGAGGAGAAAAACTGTTTTTT
CASSLGAGGGEKLFF
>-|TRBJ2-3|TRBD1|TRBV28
TGTGCCAGCAGTCAAGCCAGGGGGCGCGGGGATACGCAGTATTTT
CASSQARGRGDTQYF
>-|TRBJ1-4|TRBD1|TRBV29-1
TGCAGCGTTGGAGACAGGGAGACGAAACTGTTTTTT
CSVGDRETKLFF
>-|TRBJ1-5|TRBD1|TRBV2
TGTGCCAGCAGGCCCGGGACAGGGAATCAGCCCCAGCATTTT
CASRPGTGNQPQHF
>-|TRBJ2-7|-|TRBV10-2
TGCGCCAGCAGTGATCCAGGCCTCTACGAGCAGTACTTC
CASSDPGLYEQYF
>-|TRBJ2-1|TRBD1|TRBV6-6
TGTGCCAGCAGTCCGGACAGGGAGGTTGGTGAGCAGTTCTTC
CASSPDREVGEQFF
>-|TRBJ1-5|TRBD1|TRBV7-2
TGTGCCAGCAGCTTAGCCCCGGGACAGGTCAATCAGCCCCAGCATTTT
CASSLAPGQVNQPQHF